This TCR beta chain was found in a study of blood T cell repertoires in COVID-19. Study details: Samples taken during acute and convalescent COVID-19 were collected in the United States, Italy and Spain. The analysed material was cDNA or gDNA that came from T cells, B-cell-depleted T cells, or PBMCs.

Per the authors' pipeline: Researchers report that nucleated cell counts were estimated from reference gene primer amplification. Produced via immunoSEQ multiplex PCR; TCRdb's table is partial and in-frame only. V and J calls and clone size follow that table, whereas D and trimming were derived from the DNA. In the table there are 150,000 to 200,000 clones, roughly 87% of which are singletons. Germline V gives CDR1 MNHEY, CDR2 SVGAGI. The CDR3 runs to 14 residues. Deletions cut 7 bases from V and 6 bases from J, with 16 bases between. The chain is built from TRBV6-5 and TRBJ1-5; D may be TRBD1 (6 bases). The receptor comes from an older woman who had recovered from COVID-19. Sequencing was carried out using peripheral blood. The CDR3 sequence: CASTIGGAGQPQHF. CDR3 in DNA: TGTGCCAGCACCATCGGGGGGGCGGGTCAGCCCCAGCATTTT.